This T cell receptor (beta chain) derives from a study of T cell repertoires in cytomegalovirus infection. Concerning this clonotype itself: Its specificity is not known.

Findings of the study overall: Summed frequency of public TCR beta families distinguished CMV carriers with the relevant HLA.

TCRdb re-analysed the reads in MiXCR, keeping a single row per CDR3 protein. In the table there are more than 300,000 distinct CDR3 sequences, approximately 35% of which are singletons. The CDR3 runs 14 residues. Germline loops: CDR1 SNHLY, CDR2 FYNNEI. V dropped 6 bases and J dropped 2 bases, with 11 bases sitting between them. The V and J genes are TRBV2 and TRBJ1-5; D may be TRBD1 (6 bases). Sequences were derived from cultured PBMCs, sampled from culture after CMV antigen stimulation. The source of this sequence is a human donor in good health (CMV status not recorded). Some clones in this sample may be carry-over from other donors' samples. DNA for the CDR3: TGTGCCAGCAGGCAAAGACAGGGCAATCAGCCCCAGCATTTT. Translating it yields CASRQRQGNQPQHF.